This TCR beta chain was sequenced in a study of CD8+ T cells in alopecia areata. About the research overall: Treatment comprised oral tofacitinib, 5 to 10 mg twice daily, in treated patients.

Reverse transcription of extracted RNA yielded cDNA, which provided the sequencing template. Assay used: immunoSEQ multiplex PCR; TCRdb lists only in-frame clones, some missing. In the table there are some 190,000 clones, approximately 61% of which are singletons. Germline values: CDR1 SQVTM, CDR2 ANQGSEA. With V trimmed by 4 bases and J by 9 bases, 6 bases remained unmatched. The CDR3 loop spans 12 amino acids. Treatment meaning: oral pan-JAK inhibitor, 5-10 mg twice daily. Patients with alopecia areata provided lesional scalp punch biopsies as well as peripheral blood. Cell sorting was applied to PBMCs, and CD4+ and CD8+ T cells were collected.

This receptor was identified in a human donor with alopecia areata. The gene calls are TRBV29-1 and TRBJ1-5, with TRBD1 matching over 7 bases. The specimen comprised CD4+ T cells sorted from blood, sampled at week 24, from a patient treated with tofacitinib. The CDR3 region is CSVVTGPRPQHF. The DNA for the CDR3 is TGCAGCGTTGTGACAGGGCCTCGGCCCCAGCATTTT.